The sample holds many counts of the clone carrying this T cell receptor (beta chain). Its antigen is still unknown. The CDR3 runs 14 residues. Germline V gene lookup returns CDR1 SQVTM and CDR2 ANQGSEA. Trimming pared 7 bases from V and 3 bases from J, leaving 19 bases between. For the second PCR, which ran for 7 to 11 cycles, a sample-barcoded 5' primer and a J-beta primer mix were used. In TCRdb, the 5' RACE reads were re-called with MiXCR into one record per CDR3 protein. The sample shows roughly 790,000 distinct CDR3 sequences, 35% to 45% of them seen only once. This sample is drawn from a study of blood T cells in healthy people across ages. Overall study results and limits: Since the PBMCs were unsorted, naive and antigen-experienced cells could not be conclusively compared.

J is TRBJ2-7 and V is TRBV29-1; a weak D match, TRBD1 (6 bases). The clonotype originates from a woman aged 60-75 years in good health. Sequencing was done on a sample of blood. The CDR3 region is CSADGSGTNYEQYF. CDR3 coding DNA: TGCAGCGCAGACGGGTCCGGGACAAACTACGAGCAGTACTTC.